In its sample, the clone carrying this T cell receptor (beta chain) was seen many times. Its antigen is not known. MiXCR, run by TCRdb on the 5' RACE reads, gives a single entry per CDR3 protein. The repertoire has approximately 160,000 distinct CDR3 sequences, around 8.5% of them found once; the top ten carry about 40%. This specimen comes from a study of T cells after yellow fever vaccination. Germline assignment: CDR1 SGHAT and CDR2 FQNNGV. Trimming pared 3 bases from V and 1 base from J, leaving 12 bases between. The CDR3 length is 15 residues. Study-level points and caveats: A small proportion of clonotypes was detected in both the CD4 and CD8 compartments.

The sequencing used CD8+ T cells sorted from PBMCs, collected 45 days after the yellow fever booster vaccination. The sequence derives from a man aged 18-30 years who received the YFV17D yellow fever vaccine. The V call is TRBV11-2, the J call TRBJ1-1, with D possibly TRBD1 on 5 matching bases. The CDR3 here is CASSLAGTENTEAFF. The CDR3 DNA sequence: TGTGCCAGCAGCTTGGCCGGGACGGAGAACACTGAAGCTTTCTTT. The variable domain in full, with the rest retrieved from reference TRBV11-2 and TRBJ1-1, is EAGVAQSPRYKIIEKRQSVAFWCNPISGHATLYWYQQILGQGPKLLIQFQNNGVVDDSQLPKDRFSAERLKGVDSTLKIQPAKLEDSAVYLCASSLAGTENTEAFFGQGTRLTVV.